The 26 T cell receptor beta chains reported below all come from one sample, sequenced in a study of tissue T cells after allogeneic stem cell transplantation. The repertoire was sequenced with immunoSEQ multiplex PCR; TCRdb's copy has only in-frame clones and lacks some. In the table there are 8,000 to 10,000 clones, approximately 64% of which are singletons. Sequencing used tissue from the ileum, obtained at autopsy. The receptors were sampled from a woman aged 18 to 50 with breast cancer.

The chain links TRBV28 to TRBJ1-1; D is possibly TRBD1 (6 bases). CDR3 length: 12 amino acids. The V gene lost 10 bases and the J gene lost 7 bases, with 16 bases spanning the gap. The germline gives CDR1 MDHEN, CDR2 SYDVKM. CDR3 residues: CATRVGAIEAFF. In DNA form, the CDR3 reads TGTGCCACCAGAGTGGGGGCGATTGAAGCTTTCTTT.

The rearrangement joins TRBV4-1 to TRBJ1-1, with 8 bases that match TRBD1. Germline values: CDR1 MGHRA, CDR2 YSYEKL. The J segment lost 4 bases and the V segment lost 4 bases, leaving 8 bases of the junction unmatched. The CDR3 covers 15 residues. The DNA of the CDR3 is TGCGCCAGCAGCCGAGCAGGGGGCATGGTCACTGAAGCTTTCTTT. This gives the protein CASSRAGGMVTEAFF.

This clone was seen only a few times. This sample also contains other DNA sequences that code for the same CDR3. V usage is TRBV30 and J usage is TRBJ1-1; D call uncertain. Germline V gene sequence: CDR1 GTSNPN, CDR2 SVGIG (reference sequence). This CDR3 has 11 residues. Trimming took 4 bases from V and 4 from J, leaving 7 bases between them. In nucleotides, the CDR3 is TGTGCCTGGATTAGGCGCACTGAAGCTTTCTTT. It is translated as CAWIRRTEAFF.

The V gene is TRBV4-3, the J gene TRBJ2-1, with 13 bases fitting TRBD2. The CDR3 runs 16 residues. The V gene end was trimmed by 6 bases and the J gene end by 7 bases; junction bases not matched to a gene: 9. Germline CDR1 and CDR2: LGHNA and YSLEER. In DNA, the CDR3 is TGCGCCAGCAGACAACTAGCGGGAGGGCCGCTTAATGAGCAGTTCTTC. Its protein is CASRQLAGGPLNEQFF.

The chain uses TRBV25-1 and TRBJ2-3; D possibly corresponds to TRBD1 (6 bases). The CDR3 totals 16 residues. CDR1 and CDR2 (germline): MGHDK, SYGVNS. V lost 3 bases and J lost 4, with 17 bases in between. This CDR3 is CASSDRQETGPDTQYF. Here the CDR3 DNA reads TGTGCCAGCAGTGACCGACAGGAGACTGGCCCAGATACGCAGTATTTT.

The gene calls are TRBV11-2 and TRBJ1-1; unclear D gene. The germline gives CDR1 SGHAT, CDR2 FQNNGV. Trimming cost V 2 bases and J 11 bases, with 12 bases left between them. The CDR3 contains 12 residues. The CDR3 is CASSLISGKAFF. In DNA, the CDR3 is TGTGCCAGCAGCTTAATTTCGGGGAAGGCTTTCTTT.

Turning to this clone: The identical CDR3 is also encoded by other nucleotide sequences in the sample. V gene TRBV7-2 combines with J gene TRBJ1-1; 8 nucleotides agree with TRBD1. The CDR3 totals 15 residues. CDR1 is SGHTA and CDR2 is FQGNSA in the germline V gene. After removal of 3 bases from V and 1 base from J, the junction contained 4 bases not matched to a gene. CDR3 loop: CASSLGDRRNTEAFF. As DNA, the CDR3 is TGTGCCAGCAGCTTGGGGGACAGGAGGAACACTGAAGCTTTCTTT.

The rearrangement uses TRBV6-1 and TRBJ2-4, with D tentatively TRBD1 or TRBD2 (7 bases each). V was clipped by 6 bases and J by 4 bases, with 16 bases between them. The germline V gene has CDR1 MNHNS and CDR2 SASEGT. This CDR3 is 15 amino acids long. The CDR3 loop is CASRQQGEGKNIQYF. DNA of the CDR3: TGTGCCAGCAGACAGCAGGGGGAGGGAAAAAACATTCAGTACTTC.

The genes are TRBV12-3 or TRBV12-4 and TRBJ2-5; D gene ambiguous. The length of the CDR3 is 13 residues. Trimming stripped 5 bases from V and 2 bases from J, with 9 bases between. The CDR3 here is CASSTGEQETQYF. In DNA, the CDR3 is TGTGCCAGCAGTACTGGCGAACAAGAGACCCAGTACTTC.

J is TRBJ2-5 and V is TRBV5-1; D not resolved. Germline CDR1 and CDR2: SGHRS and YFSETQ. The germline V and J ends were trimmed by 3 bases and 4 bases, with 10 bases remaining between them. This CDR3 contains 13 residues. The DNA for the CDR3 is TGCGCCAGCAGCTCGGAGACAATAGAGACCCAGTACTTC. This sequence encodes CASSSETIETQYF.

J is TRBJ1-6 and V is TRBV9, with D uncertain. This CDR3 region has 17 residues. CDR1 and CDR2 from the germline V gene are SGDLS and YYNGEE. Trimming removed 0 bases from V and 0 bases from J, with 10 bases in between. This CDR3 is CASSVGWSSSYNSPLHF. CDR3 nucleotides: TGTGCCAGCAGCGTAGGTTGGTCCAGCTCCTATAATTCACCCCTCCACTTT.

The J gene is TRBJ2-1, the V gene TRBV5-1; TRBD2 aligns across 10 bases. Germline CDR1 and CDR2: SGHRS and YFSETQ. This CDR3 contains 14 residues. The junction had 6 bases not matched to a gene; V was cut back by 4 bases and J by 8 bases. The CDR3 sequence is CASSDASGSDEQFF. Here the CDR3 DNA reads TGCGCCAGCAGCGATGCTAGCGGGAGCGATGAGCAGTTCTTC.

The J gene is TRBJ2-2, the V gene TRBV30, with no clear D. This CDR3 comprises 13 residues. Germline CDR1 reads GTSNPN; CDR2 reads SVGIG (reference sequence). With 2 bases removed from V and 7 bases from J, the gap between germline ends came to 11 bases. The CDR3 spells CAWSQLRDGELFF. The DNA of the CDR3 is TGTGCCTGGAGTCAACTTAGGGACGGGGAGCTGTTTTTT.

The CDR3 sequence: CSASTPSGLAGDGEQFF. The CDR3 nucleotides are TGCAGTGCTAGTACACCATCGGGACTAGCGGGGGACGGTGAGCAGTTCTTC. The chain links TRBV20-1 to TRBJ2-1; 14 bases are a match to TRBD2. After removal of 3 bases from V and 9 bases from J, the junction contained 13 bases not matched to a gene. CDR3 length equals 17 residues. Germline values: CDR1 DFQATT, CDR2 SNEGSKA (reference sequence).

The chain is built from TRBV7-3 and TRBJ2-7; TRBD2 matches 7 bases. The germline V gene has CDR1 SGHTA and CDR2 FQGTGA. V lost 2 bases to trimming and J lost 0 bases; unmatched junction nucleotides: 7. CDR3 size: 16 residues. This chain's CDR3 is CASSLEGSSGSYEQYF. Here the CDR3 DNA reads TGTGCCAGCAGCTTAGAAGGGTCTAGCGGCTCCTACGAGCAGTACTTC.

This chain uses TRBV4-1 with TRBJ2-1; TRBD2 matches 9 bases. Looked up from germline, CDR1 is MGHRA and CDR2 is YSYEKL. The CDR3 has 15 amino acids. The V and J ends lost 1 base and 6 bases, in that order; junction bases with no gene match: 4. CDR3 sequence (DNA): TGCGCCAGCAGCCAAGTTCTAGCGGGGACCAATGAGCAGTTCTTC. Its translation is CASSQVLAGTNEQFF.

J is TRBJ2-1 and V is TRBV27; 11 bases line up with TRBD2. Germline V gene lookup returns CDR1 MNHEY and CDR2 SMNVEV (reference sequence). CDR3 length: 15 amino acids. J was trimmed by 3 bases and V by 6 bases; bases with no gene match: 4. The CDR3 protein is CASRRLAGIYNEQFF. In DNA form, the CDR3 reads TGTGCCAGCAGACGACTAGCGGGAATCTACAATGAGCAGTTCTTC.

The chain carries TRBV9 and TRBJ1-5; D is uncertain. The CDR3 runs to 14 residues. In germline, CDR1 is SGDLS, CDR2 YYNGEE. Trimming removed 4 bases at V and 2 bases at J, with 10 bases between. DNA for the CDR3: TGTGCCAGCAGCTCCCGTGGGGGCAATCAGCCCCAGCATTTT. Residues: CASSSRGGNQPQHF.

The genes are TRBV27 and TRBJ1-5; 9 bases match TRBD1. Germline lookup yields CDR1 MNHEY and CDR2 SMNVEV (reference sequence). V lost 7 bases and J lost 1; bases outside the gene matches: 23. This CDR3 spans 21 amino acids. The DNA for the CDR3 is TGTGCCAGCATCTTTCGAAAGCGGGGGGGACAGGGTTATCGGAGCAATCAGCCCCAGCATTTT. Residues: CASIFRKRGGQGYRSNQPQHF.

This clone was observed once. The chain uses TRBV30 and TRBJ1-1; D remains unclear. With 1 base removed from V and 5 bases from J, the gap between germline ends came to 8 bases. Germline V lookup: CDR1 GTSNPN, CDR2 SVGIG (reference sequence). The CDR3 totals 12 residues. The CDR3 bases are TGTGCCTGGAGTGATCCTCCTACTGAAGCTTTCTTT. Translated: CAWSDPPTEAFF.

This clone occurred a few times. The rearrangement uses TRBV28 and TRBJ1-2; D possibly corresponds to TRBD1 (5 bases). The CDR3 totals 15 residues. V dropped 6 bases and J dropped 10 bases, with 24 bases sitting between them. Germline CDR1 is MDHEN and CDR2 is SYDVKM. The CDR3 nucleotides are TGTGCCAGCAGCTCGATCTACCAAGGAGGGGCTTCCTACACCTTC. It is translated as CASSSIYQGGASYTF.

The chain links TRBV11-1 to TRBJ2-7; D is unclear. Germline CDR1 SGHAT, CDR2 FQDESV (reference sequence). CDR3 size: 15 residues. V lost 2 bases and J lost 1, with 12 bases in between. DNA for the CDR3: TGTGCCAGCAGCTTACGGTTGGGGAATTCCTACGAGCAGTACTTC. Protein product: CASSLRLGNSYEQYF.

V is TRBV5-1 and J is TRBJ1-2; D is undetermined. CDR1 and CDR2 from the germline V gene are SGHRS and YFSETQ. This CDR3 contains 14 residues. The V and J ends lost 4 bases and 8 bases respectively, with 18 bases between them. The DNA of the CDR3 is TGCGCCAGCAGCGATAGCACGTCACCTGGAGGCTACACCTTC. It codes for CASSDSTSPGGYTF.

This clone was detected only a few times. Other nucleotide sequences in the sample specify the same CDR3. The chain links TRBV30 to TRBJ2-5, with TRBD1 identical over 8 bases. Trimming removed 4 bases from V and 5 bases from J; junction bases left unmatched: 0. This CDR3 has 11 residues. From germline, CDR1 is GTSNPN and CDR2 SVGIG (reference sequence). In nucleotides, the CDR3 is TGTGCCTGGACAGGGGGCGAGACCCAGTACTTC. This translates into CAWTGGETQYF.

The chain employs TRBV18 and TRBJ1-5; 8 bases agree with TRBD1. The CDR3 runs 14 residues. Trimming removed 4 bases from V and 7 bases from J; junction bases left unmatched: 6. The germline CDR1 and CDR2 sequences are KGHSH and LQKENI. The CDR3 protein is CASSLGQGYQPQHF. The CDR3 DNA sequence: TGTGCCAGCTCACTAGGACAGGGTTACCAGCCCCAGCATTTT.

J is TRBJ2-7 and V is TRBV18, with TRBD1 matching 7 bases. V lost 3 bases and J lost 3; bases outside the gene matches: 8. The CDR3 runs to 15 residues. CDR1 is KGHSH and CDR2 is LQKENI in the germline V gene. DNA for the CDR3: TGTGCCAGCTCACCCGGAAGGGGGCGCGACTACGAGCAGTACTTC. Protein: CASSPGRGRDYEQYF. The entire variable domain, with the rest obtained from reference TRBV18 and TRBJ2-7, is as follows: NAGVMQNPRHLVRRRGQEARLRCSPMKGHSHVYWYRQLPEEGLKFMVYLQKENIIDESGMPKERFSAEFPKEGPSILRIQQVVRGDSAAYFCASSPGRGRDYEQYFGPGTRLTVT.